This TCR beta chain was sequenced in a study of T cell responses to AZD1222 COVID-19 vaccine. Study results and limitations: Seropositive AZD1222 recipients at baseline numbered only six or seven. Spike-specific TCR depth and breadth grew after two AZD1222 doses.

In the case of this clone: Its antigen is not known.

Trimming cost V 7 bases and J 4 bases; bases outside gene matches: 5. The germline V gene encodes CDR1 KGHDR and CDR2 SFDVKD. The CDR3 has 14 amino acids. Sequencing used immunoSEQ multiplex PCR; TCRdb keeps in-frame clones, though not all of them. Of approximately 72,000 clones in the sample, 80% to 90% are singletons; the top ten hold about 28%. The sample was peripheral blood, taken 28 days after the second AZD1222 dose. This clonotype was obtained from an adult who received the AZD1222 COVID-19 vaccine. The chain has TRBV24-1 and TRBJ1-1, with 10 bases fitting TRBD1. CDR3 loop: CATRPGQGSTEAFF. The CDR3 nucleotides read TGTGCCACCAGACCGGGACAGGGGTCCACTGAAGCTTTCTTT.